What follows describes a single T cell receptor (beta chain). In the authors' methods: Counts of nucleated cells, estimated from reference gene primer amplification, were obtained. The assay was immunoSEQ multiplex PCR, and TCRdb's table has in-frame clones only and misses some. The V and J calls and clone size are taken from that table; D and trimming were inferred from the DNA. The sample records under 150,000 clones, 80% to 90% being singletons. This sample is part of a study of blood T cell repertoires in COVID-19. Study as a whole: There were acute and convalescent COVID-19 samples, and they came from the United States, Italy and Spain. Nucleic acid was either cDNA or gDNA, and it came from T cells, B-cell-depleted T cells, or PBMCs.

Membership in each cohort depended on participant-reported clinical history. The sequencing input was PBMCs or T cells enriched from blood (not recorded which). The receptor comes from a woman in her forties or fifties who had recovered from COVID-19.

For the CDR3, the DNA is TGTGCCAGCAGCTTGGCCAGAACGGAGACCCAGTACTTC. It codes for CASSLARTETQYF. The J gene is TRBJ2-5, the V gene TRBV11-2; D gene uncertain. Trimming shortened V by 3 bases and J by 5 bases, and 10 bases separated the two germline ends. This CDR3 spans 13 amino acids. CDR1 is SGHAT, CDR2 FQNNGV, per germline.